Following are 10 T cell receptor beta chains from one sample sequenced in a study of CXCR3-negative and CXCR3-positive naive CD8 T cells. Study findings and constraints: The TRB CDR3s that CXCR3-positive naive cells carried were more hydrophobic than those of CXCR3-negative naive cells.

Their specific antigens are unknown. The authors prepared UMI-labeled TRB cDNA libraries by 5' RACE. No DNA is given; TCRdb re-called the 5' RACE reads and lists each CDR3 protein once. The table lists some 5,400 distinct CDR3 sequences, with around 2% in the top ten. Source material: naive CXCR3+ CD8+ T cells from blood. The subset denotes: CD45RO-CCR7+CD27+CD95- naive CD8+ T cells expressing CXCR3 (TNR3+). All receptors derive from a human donor in good health. Some clones in this sample may be carry-over from other donors' samples.

According to its frequency, this clonotype is medium-sized. The rearrangement uses TRBV5-1 and TRBJ1-1; the D call of TRBD1 rests on TCRdb alone, since no DNA is present to check it. The length of the CDR3 is 13 residues. CDR1 and CDR2 (germline): SGHRS, YFSETQ. The CDR3 here is CASSSSWGREAFF.

The rearrangement links TRBV29-1 to TRBJ2-2; TCRdb gives TRBD2 as the D gene, but with no DNA this cannot be confirmed. The CDR3 runs to 15 residues. CDR1 and CDR2 from the germline V gene are SQVTM and ANQGSEA. The CDR3 protein is CSVDGAGAGTGELFF.

This sequence joins TRBV6-5 and TRBJ1-1. The CDR3 length is 13 residues. In germline, CDR1 is MNHEY, CDR2 SVGAGI. CDR3 sequence reads: CASSYSISAEAFF.

Measured by frequency, this clonotype is medium-sized. The chain recombines TRBV11-2 with TRBJ2-7; the TRBD1 assignment by TCRdb is unverifiable without DNA. The germline V gene has CDR1 SGHAT and CDR2 FQNNGV. This CDR3 is 15 amino acids long. The CDR3 region is CASSFGQGATYEQYF.

The rearrangement joins TRBV7-6 to TRBJ2-1. The CDR3 has 14 amino acids. The germline gives CDR1 SGHVS, CDR2 FNYEAQ. Here the CDR3 reads CASSLENDYNEQFF.

This clonotype is classed as medium-sized by frequency. The CDR3 loop reads CSVRVADENIQYF. V usage is TRBV29-1 and J usage is TRBJ2-4; the TCRdb D gene call, TRBD1, has no DNA to confirm it. Germline CDR1 SQVTM, CDR2 ANQGSEA. This CDR3 is 13 amino acids long.

V gene TRBV12-5 combines with J gene TRBJ2-3; TCRdb indicates TRBD2, and absent DNA this call remains unverified. This CDR3 is built from 18 residues. Per the germline V gene, CDR1 is LGHNT and CDR2 is FRNRAP. This CDR3 is CASGPIVPEGLSTDTQYF.

The chain is built from TRBV20-1 and TRBJ2-1; TCRdb's D gene call, TRBD2, goes unchecked for lack of DNA. CDR3 length equals 15 residues. Germline CDR1 is DFQATT and CDR2 is SNEGSKA (reference sequence). CDR3: CSASLAGYSYNEQFF.

This sequence joins TRBV6-6 and TRBJ2-1; the TRBD2 assignment by TCRdb is unverifiable without DNA. Germline loops: CDR1 MNHNY, CDR2 SVGAGI (reference sequence). This CDR3 region has 18 residues. CDR3 sequence reads: CASSYYSLGTSDLSEQFF.

The chain employs TRBV2 and TRBJ2-7. Germline V lookup: CDR1 SNHLY, CDR2 FYNNEI. The CDR3 spans 14 residues. CDR3 amino acids: CASSVAQACSEQYF.